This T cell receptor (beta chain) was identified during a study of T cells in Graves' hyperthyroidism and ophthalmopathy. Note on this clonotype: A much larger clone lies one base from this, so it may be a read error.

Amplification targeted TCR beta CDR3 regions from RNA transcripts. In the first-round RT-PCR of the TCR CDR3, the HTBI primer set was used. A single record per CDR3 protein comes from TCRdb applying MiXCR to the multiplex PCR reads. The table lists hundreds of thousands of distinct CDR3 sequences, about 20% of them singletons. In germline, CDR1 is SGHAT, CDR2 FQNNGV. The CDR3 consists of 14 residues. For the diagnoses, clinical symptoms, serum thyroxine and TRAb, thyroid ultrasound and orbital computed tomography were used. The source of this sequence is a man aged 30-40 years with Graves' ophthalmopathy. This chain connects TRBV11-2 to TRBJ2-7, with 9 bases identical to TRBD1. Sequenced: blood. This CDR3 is CTSSPGQGRYEQYF. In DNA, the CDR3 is TGTACCAGCAGCCCTGGACAGGGGAGGTACGAGCAGTACTTC.